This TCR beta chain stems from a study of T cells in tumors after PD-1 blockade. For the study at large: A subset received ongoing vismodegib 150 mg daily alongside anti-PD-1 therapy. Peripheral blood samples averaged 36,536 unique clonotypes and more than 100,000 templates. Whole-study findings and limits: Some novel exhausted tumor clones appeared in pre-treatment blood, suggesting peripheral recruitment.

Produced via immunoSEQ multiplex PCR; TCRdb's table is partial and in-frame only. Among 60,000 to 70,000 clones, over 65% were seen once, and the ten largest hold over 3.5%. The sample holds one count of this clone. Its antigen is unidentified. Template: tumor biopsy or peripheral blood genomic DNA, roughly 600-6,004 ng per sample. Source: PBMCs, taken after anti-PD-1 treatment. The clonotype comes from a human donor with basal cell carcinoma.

As DNA, the CDR3 is TGTGCCAGCAGCGCCAGCACAGATACGCAGTATTTT. Its translation is CASSASTDTQYF. V gene TRBV7-9 combines with J gene TRBJ2-3; D uncertain. The CDR3 covers 12 residues. The germline V gene encodes CDR1 SEHNR and CDR2 FQNEAQ (reference sequence). Trimming took off 5 bases at V and 0 bases at J, with 3 bases between the two ends.